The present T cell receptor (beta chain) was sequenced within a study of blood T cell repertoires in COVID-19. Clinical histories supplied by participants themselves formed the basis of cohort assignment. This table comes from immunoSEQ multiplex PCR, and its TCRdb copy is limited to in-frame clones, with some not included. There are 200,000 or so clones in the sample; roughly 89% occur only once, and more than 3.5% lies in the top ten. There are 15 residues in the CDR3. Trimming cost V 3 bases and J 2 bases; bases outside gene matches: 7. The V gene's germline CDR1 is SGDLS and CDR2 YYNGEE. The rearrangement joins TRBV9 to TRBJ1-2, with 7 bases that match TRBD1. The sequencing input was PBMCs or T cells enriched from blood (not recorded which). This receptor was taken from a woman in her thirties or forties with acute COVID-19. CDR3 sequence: CASSASTQGNYGYTF. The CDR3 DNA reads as TGTGCCAGCAGCGCTTCTACACAGGGGAACTATGGCTACACCTTC. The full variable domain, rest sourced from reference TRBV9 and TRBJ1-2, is DSGVTQTPKHLITATGQRVTLRCSPRSGDLSVYWYQQSLDQGLQFLIQYYNGEERAKGNILERFSAQQFPDLHSELNLSSLELGDSALYFCASSASTQGNYGYTFGSGTRLTVV.